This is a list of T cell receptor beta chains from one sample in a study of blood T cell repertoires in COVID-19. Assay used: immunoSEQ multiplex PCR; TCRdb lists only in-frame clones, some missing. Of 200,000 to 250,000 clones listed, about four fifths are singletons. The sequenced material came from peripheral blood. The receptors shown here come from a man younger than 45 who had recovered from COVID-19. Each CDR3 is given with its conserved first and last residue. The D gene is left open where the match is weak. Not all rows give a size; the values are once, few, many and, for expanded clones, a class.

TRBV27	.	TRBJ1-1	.	CASSNLNVRGRMNTEAFF	TGTGCCAGCAGCAACCTCAACGTCAGGGGTCGAATGAACACTGAAGCTTTCTTT
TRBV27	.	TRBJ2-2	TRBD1	CASSPQTTGAGELFF	TGTGCCAGCAGCCCACAAACGACAGGGGCCGGGGAGCTGTTTTTT
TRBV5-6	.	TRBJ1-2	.	CASSPPGLGDYGYTF	TGTGCCAGCAGCCCCCCGGGTCTCGGGGACTATGGCTACACCTTC
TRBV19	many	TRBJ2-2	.	CASSIDLGNTGELFF	TGTGCCAGTAGTATAGATCTCGGGAACACCGGGGAGCTGTTTTTT
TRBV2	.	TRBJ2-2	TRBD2	CASSGGGGAGGELFF	TGTGCCAGCAGTGGTGGCGGGGGGGCCGGCGGGGAGCTGTTTTTT
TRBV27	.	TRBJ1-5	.	CASSVSGGAQPQHF	TGTGCCAGCAGTGTCAGTGGGGGCGCTCAGCCCCAGCATTTT
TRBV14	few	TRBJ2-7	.	CASSQTAKQYF	TGTGCCAGCAGCCAAACAGCTAAGCAGTACTTC
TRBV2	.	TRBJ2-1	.	CASSDEGFGTPRDEQFF	TGTGCCAGCAGTGATGAGGGTTTTGGAACCCCTCGGGATGAGCAGTTCTTC
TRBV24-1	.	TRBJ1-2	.	CATSGGHYGYTF	TGTGCCACCAGTGGGGGCCACTATGGCTACACCTTC
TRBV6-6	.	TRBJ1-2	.	CASSPGDPPTHGYTF	TGTGCCAGCAGTCCAGGGGACCCCCCCACCCATGGCTACACCTTC
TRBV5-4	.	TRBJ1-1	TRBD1	CASSGGQGAITEAFF	TGTGCCAGCAGCGGAGGACAGGGGGCGATTACTGAAGCTTTCTTT
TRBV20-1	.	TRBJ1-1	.	CSASSFRVTEAFF	TGCAGTGCTAGTTCCTTCAGGGTCACTGAAGCTTTCTTT
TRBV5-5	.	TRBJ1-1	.	CASSITPDSTGTEAFF	TGTGCCAGCAGCATTACCCCGGACTCTACGGGCACTGAAGCTTTCTTT
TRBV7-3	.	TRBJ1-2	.	CASSPGHLGGYTF	TGTGCCAGCAGCCCAGGGCACCTAGGGGGCTACACCTTC
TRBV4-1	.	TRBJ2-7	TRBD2	CASSLTPGLAGGLSSVEQYF	TGCGCCAGCAGTCTCACGCCGGGACTAGCGGGGGGGCTTTCTTCGGTAGAGCAGTACTTC
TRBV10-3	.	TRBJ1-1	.	CAISREAGVRNTEAFF	TGTGCCATCAGTAGGGAGGCGGGTGTCCGAAACACTGAAGCTTTCTTT
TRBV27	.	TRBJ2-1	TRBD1	CASSSNPGTGEQFF	TGTGCCAGCAGTTCTAACCCCGGGACAGGGGAGCAGTTCTTC
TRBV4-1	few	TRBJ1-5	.	CASPLLGAYSNQPQHF	TGCGCCAGCCCACTCCTAGGGGCATATAGCAATCAGCCCCAGCATTTT
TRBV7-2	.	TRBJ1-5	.	CASSLGRNQPQHF	TGTGCCAGCAGCTTAGGTCGGAATCAGCCCCAGCATTTT
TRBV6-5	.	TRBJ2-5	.	CASRGHPETQYF	TGTGCCAGCAGGGGACATCCCGAGACCCAGTACTTC
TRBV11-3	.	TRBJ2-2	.	CASSSRGGVVTGTGELFF	TGTGCCAGCAGCTCCAGAGGCGGGGTCGTAACGGGGACCGGGGAGCTGTTTTTT
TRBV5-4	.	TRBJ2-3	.	CASSLVLGIPTDTQYF	TGTGCCAGCAGCTTGGTGCTAGGTATCCCCACAGATACGCAGTATTTT
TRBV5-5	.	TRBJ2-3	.	CASSPTVPDTQYF	TGTGCCAGCAGCCCAACTGTCCCCGATACGCAGTATTTT
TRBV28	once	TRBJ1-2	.	CASSLWRYGYTF	TGTGCCAGCAGTTTATGGCGGTATGGCTACACCTTC
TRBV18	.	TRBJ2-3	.	CASSRSTGPGDTQYF	TGTGCCAGCTCACGGTCCACAGGGCCGGGGGATACGCAGTATTTT
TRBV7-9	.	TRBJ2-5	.	CASSYPVGRGEETQYF	TGTGCCAGCAGCTACCCCGTGGGCAGGGGGGAAGAGACCCAGTACTTC
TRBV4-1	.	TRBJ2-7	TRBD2	CASSQDQRGAVEQYF	TGCGCCAGCAGCCAAGATCAGCGGGGGGCCGTTGAGCAGTACTTC
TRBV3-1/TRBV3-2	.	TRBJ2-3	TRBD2	CASSHSDQAGATDTQYF	TGTGCCAGCAGCCATAGTGACCAAGCGGGGGCCACAGATACGCAGTATTTT
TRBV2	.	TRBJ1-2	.	CASSRTGTYGYTF	TGTGCCAGCAGCCGAACAGGGACCTATGGCTACACCTTC
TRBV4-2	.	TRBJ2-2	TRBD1	CASSQDPDRGAGELFF	TGTGCCAGCAGCCAAGACCCCGACAGGGGGGCCGGGGAGCTGTTTTTT
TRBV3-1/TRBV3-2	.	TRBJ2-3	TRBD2	CASRLTSGRDTQYF	TGTGCCAGCAGGCTTACTAGCGGGAGGGATACGCAGTATTTT
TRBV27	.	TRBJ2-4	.	CASSYRGGNIQYF	TGTGCCAGCAGTTACAGGGGGGGAAACATTCAGTACTTC
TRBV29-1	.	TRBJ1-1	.	CSVRTGMNTEAFF	TGCAGCGTTCGGACGGGAATGAACACTGAAGCTTTCTTT
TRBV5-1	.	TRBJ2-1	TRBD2	CASSGSTGGNEQFF	TGCGCCAGCAGCGGCTCGACGGGAGGCAATGAGCAGTTCTTC
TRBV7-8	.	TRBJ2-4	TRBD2	CASRRGGAGIQYF	TGTGCCAGCAGGCGGGGGGGCGCGGGGATTCAGTACTTC
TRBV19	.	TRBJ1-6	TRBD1	CASNTGTGGWSPLHF	TGTGCCAGTAATACCGGGACAGGGGGTTGGTCACCCCTCCACTTT
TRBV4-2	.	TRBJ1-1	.	CASSRPGTEAFF	TGTGCCAGCAGCCGCCCGGGCACTGAAGCTTTCTTT
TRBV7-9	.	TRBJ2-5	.	CASSTNRAQETQYF	TGTGCCAGCAGCACGAACAGGGCGCAAGAGACCCAGTACTTC
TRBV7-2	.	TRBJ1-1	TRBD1	CASSVSYRGAEAFF	TGTGCCAGCAGCGTTAGCTACAGGGGGGCTGAAGCTTTCTTT